Following are 6 T cell receptor beta chains from one sample sequenced in a study of T cell repertoires in cytomegalovirus infection. TCRdb reanalysed the reads using MiXCR and keeps one entry per CDR3 protein. This sample has 650,000 to 900,000 distinct CDR3 sequences, with about 27% found just once. Which antigens these TCRs recognize remains unknown. This sample comprised cultured CD8+ T cells from PBMCs, obtained from culture after CMV antigen stimulation. All receptors come from a human donor in good health (CMV status not recorded). Some clones in this sample may be carry-over from other donors' samples.

This clonotype was seen more than once but under ten times. V is TRBV6-2 or TRBV6-3 and J is TRBJ1-2; D uncertain. The V gene lost 4 bases and the J gene lost 3 bases, with 12 bases spanning the gap. The CDR3 length is 14 residues. Germline values: CDR1 MNHEY, CDR2 SVGEGT. The CDR3 is CASSSHGIYYGYTF. The CDR3 coding sequence is TGTGCCAGCAGTTCCCACGGGATTTACTATGGCTACACCTTC.

V and J are TRBV7-6 and TRBJ2-3; TRBD2 matches 9 bases. Germline values: CDR1 SGHVS, CDR2 FNYEAQ. The CDR3 runs 15 residues. V was clipped by 2 bases and J by 4 bases; unmatched bases: 4. CDR3 amino acids: CASSLSAGGADTQYF. CDR3 in DNA: TGTGCCAGCAGCTTATCGGCGGGGGGGGCAGATACGCAGTATTTT.

J is TRBJ1-1 and V is TRBV29-1; no clear D gene. From germline, CDR1 is SQVTM and CDR2 ANQGSEA. The CDR3 length is 12 residues. The V gene lost 4 bases and the J gene lost 0 bases, with 6 bases spanning the gap. DNA of the CDR3: TGCAGCGTTGCCCGGGTGAACACTGAAGCTTTCTTT. Protein sequence: CSVARVNTEAFF.

This clonotype was detected a few times. V is TRBV7-9 and J is TRBJ2-5, with D possibly TRBD1 on 6 matching bases. The CDR3 runs 17 residues. Germline CDR1 and CDR2: SEHNR and FQNEAQ (reference sequence). The germline V and J ends were trimmed by 4 bases and 2 bases, with 20 bases remaining between them. CDR3 nucleotide sequence: TGTGCCAGCAGCTCCCCCAGGGGCCCCGGTGATCAAGAGACCCAGTACTTC. Translation: CASSSPRGPGDQETQYF. Full variable domain (rest looked up from reference TRBV7-9 and TRBJ2-5): DTGVSQNPRHKITKRGQNVTFRCDPISEHNRLYWYRQTLGQGPEFLTYFQNEAQLEKSRLLSDRFSAERPKGSFSTLEIQRTEQGDSAMYLCASSSPRGPGDQETQYFGPGTRLLVL.

This clonotype was picked up a small number of times. The chain has TRBV4-2 and TRBJ1-3; TRBD1 is a possible D gene (5 bases). The CDR3 consists of 17 residues. Germline V gives CDR1 LGHNA, CDR2 YNFKEQ. V was cut by 0 bases and J by 0 bases, with 12 bases left in between. In DNA, the CDR3 is TGTGCCAGCAGCCAAGATCCGCAGGGCCTCTCTGGAAACACCATATATTTT. It yields the protein CASSQDPQGLSGNTIYF.

The chain links TRBV2 to TRBJ1-5; 7 nucleotides agree with TRBD1. The germline V gene encodes CDR1 SNHLY and CDR2 FYNNEI. V lost 3 bases, J lost 4 bases, and 6 bases stayed unmatched. This CDR3 has 15 residues. Written as DNA, the CDR3 is TGTGCCAGCAGTGAGGTGACAGGGCGAAATCAGCCCCAGCATTTT. It specifies CASSEVTGRNQPQHF.